The sequence of this T cell receptor (beta chain) was determined in a study of blood T cell repertoires in COVID-19. The wider study: COVID-19 samples, acute and convalescent, were from the United States, Italy and Spain.

The authors' processing: Counts of nucleated cells, estimated from reference gene primer amplification, were obtained. Measured with immunoSEQ multiplex PCR; TCRdb has only the in-frame clones, and not every one. V and J calls and clone size are as listed in that table; D and trimming were resolved from the DNA. The sample has over 100,000 clones, roughly 79% seen once; the top ten hold 8.5% to 12%. The sequence was collected from a human donor in a cohort sampled during active COVID-19. What was sequenced was peripheral blood.

The CDR3 is CASSLFLAGFSEQYF. CDR3 in DNA: TGTGCCAGCAGTTTATTCCTAGCGGGTTTCTCCGAGCAGTACTTC. V gene TRBV28 combines with J gene TRBJ2-7; the match to TRBD2 covers 8 bases. The germline gives CDR1 MDHEN, CDR2 SYDVKM. The CDR3 is 15 amino acids. V dropped 1 base and J dropped 6; count of bases not matched to a gene: 8.